The text below deals with one TCR beta chain. Its matching antigen is unknown. The data were taken from a study of cytomegalovirus exposure and HLA in healthy donors. Across the study: It was reported in a later analysis that the 120 or so validation repertoires used the same platform as the approximately 690 first-cohort repertoires.

General study points: It was 160 or so TCR beta chains that were listed as cytomegalovirus-associated. One later analysis, an examination of the roughly 130 validation repertoires, found that first-cohort TCR clusters tended to co-occur in them.

Donors were drawn from the approximately 120-subject validation cohort, separate from the 666-subject first cohort. The repertoire was sequenced with immunoSEQ multiplex PCR; TCRdb's copy has only in-frame clones and lacks some. Of about 82,000 clones in the sample, approximately 95% are singletons; the top ten hold nearly 0.7%. The CDR3 has 12 residues. In germline, CDR1 is SEHNR, CDR2 FQNEAQ (reference sequence). V dropped 4 bases and J dropped 6 bases, with 9 bases sitting between them. Sequences were obtained from PBMCs. The rearrangement links TRBV7-9 to TRBJ1-1, with TRBD1 as a possible D gene (5 bases). This receptor was obtained from a woman aged 18 to 35 in good health and CMV-seronegative. The CDR3 here is CASSSPGPEAFF. The CDR3 bases are TGTGCCAGCAGCTCTCCAGGGCCTGAAGCTTTCTTT.